The entry below gives a single T cell receptor (beta chain) sequence along with its context. Its specificity is not known. The CDR3 totals 12 residues. Germline V lookup: CDR1 LNHNV, CDR2 YYDKDF (reference sequence). TCRdb derives one entry per CDR3 protein from the 5' RACE reads, leaving out DNA. This sample's table reports 350,000 to 450,000 distinct CDR3 sequences. This record comes from a study of T cells expressing NK-cell markers. Study-wide results and limits: The CD3+CD56-NKG2C+ fraction of a handful of donors was likewise dominated by these clonotypes.

The genes are TRBV15 and TRBJ2-3. Sequencing was carried out using blood T cells: a sorted CD56 or NKG2C T cell subset, CD4+ or CD8+ T cells, or bulk PBMC T cells (not recorded which). This TCR came from a man aged 18-75 years in good health. The CDR3 sequence is CATGFGTDTQYF.